The clone carrying this TCR beta chain was found a few times. The treatment: 15 to 20 received Ad26.COV2.S at low or high dose, single or two shots; about 5 received placebo; per-sample allocation not given. Repertoires come from day 63 after the first vaccine or placebo injection. The entry originates in a study of Ad26.COV2.S vaccination and SARS-CoV-2 variants. The repertoire was sequenced with immunoSEQ multiplex PCR; TCRdb's copy has only in-frame clones and lacks some. The sample lists roughly 320,000 clones, around 85% occurring once. V was clipped by 5 bases and J by 8 bases, with 19 bases between them. Germline CDR1 reads SGHRS; CDR2 reads YFSETQ. The CDR3 is made up of 14 amino acids.

The TCR was taken from a person aged 18 to 65 who received the Ad26.COV2.S COVID-19 vaccine or a placebo. This specimen consisted of peripheral blood, obtained in a trial of Ad26.COV2.S vaccine versus placebo. This chain links TRBV5-1 with TRBJ1-1; no reliable D call. DNA for the CDR3: TGCGCCAGCAGTGTTCGGGCTTTCGAGGAGGAAGCTTTCTTT. It is translated as CASSVRAFEEEAFF.